Listed below are T cell receptor beta chains from one sample, sequenced in a study of shared clonotypes between healthy human individuals. Profiling relied on immunoSEQ multiplex PCR, and the TCRdb table lists in-frame clones only, not all of them. The sample lists millions of clones; just over 90% were seen once. Sequenced input: naive CD4+ T cells from PBMCs. Receptor source: a man aged 18 to 29 in good health. Some clones in this sample may be carry-over from other donors' samples. CDR3s include the opening cysteine and the closing phenylalanine or tryptophan. The order of the fields is CDR3 DNA, CDR3 protein, V gene, J gene, clone size, D gene. A D gene is named only where the DNA matches it firmly. Only part of the rows carry a size: once, few, many, or a class if the clone is expanded.

CDR3 DNA: TGCGCCAGCAGCCCGAATTCCGGGACAGTAAAAGAGACCCAGTACTTC; CDR3 protein: CASSPNSGTVKETQYF; V gene: TRBV5-1; J gene: TRBJ2-5; clone size: NA; D gene: TRBD1
CDR3 DNA: TGTGCCAGCAGCCCCTCCGGTGGGGAGAACTATGGCTACACCTTC; CDR3 protein: CASSPSGGENYGYTF; V gene: TRBV5-5; J gene: TRBJ1-2; clone size: NA; D gene: NA
CDR3 DNA: TGTGCCAGCAGCTTCGGGGGACAGGGATTGTCTATCGATGAGCAGTTCTTC; CDR3 protein: CASSFGGQGLSIDEQFF; V gene: TRBV11-2; J gene: TRBJ2-1; clone size: NA; D gene: TRBD1
CDR3 DNA: TGTGCCAGCAGGCCACAGGGACCGCCAGATACGCAGTATTTT; CDR3 protein: CASRPQGPPDTQYF; V gene: TRBV28; J gene: TRBJ2-3; clone size: NA; D gene: NA
CDR3 DNA: TGTGCCAGCAGCCGTATCCGGGGCCCTAACGGAACTGAAGCTTTCTTT; CDR3 protein: CASSRIRGPNGTEAFF; V gene: TRBV11-2; J gene: TRBJ1-1; clone size: NA; D gene: NA
CDR3 DNA: TGCGCCAGCAGCTTTCTAGCGGGAGCGGTCACAGATACGCAGTATTTT; CDR3 protein: CASSFLAGAVTDTQYF; V gene: TRBV5-1; J gene: TRBJ2-3; clone size: NA; D gene: TRBD2
CDR3 DNA: TGCGCCAGCAGCCAAGCCGACATCGGTCAGCCCCAGCATTTT; CDR3 protein: CASSQADIGQPQHF; V gene: TRBV4-3; J gene: TRBJ1-5; clone size: NA; D gene: NA
CDR3 DNA: TGTGCCAGCAGCCGGGACTACTACAATGAGCAGTTCTTC; CDR3 protein: CASSRDYYNEQFF; V gene: TRBV7-3; J gene: TRBJ2-1; clone size: NA; D gene: TRBD2
CDR3 DNA: TGTGCCAGCAGTCAAGCAGGGGGGTCCACAGATACGCAGTATTTT; CDR3 protein: CASSQAGGSTDTQYF; V gene: TRBV2; J gene: TRBJ2-3; clone size: NA; D gene: NA
CDR3 DNA: TGTGCCAGTCAGGGGCCCTGGGATGAAAAACTGTTTTTT; CDR3 protein: CASQGPWDEKLFF; V gene: TRBV28; J gene: TRBJ1-4; clone size: NA; D gene: NA
CDR3 DNA: TGTGCCAGCAGCTCTCGGAGCGCCGGCAATGAGCAGTTCTTC; CDR3 protein: CASSSRSAGNEQFF; V gene: TRBV11-1; J gene: TRBJ2-1; clone size: once; D gene: NA
CDR3 DNA: TGTGCCAGTAGTTCCCCTCCAGGGACTAGCGGAGTCAATGAGCAGTTCTTC; CDR3 protein: CASSSPPGTSGVNEQFF; V gene: TRBV19; J gene: TRBJ2-1; clone size: NA; D gene: TRBD2
CDR3 DNA: TGTGCCAGCAGAACCCATAGCGGGATGACAGATACGCAGTATTTT; CDR3 protein: CASRTHSGMTDTQYF; V gene: TRBV2; J gene: TRBJ2-3; clone size: NA; D gene: TRBD2
CDR3 DNA: TGTGCCACCAGTCAGGGGCTCTATGGCTACACCTTC; CDR3 protein: CATSQGLYGYTF; V gene: TRBV15; J gene: TRBJ1-2; clone size: NA; D gene: NA
CDR3 DNA: TGCAGCGTTGAAGACTCCTATGGTGGGGGAACCTATGGCTACACCTTC; CDR3 protein: CSVEDSYGGGTYGYTF; V gene: TRBV29-1; J gene: TRBJ1-2; clone size: NA; D gene: NA
CDR3 DNA: TGCGCCAGCAGCCTTCGACTAGCAGAACACAATGAGCAGTTCTTC; CDR3 protein: CASSLRLAEHNEQFF; V gene: TRBV4-3; J gene: TRBJ2-1; clone size: once; D gene: TRBD2
CDR3 DNA: TGTGCCAGCAGCGTAGGTGGCTCCTACTTGACCCGGGAGCTGTTTTTT; CDR3 protein: CASSVGGSYLTRELFF; V gene: TRBV9; J gene: TRBJ2-2; clone size: NA; D gene: NA
CDR3 DNA: TGCGCCAGCAGAATGACTAGCGGGAGCTTCGAAAACATTCAGTACTTC; CDR3 protein: CASRMTSGSFENIQYF; V gene: TRBV5-1; J gene: TRBJ2-4; clone size: NA; D gene: TRBD2